Reported below is one T cell receptor (beta chain). Its antigen is still unknown. No much larger clone is present one base from it, and per-base qualities are unavailable. Ficoll-Paque density gradient centrifugation was used to isolate PBMCs. This specimen belongs to a study of T-cell memory formation after mild COVID-19 (dated by TCRdb to about 2021). Regarding the complete study: TCR sequence clusters from the two donors were found to be largely donor specific. Longitudinal TCRalpha and TCRbeta repertoire sequencing tracked T-cell clones expanding and contracting after mild COVID-19 in a couple of donors. Two young, previously healthy adult volunteers, one female and one male, were included in the cohort. Study-wide findings and limitations: Whether the second-wave clones peaking on day 37 were SARS-CoV-2 specific was not confirmed. Only a couple of mild cases were covered by the study, and larger cohorts that include severe cases with pre-infection samples were considered necessary. Contracting CD4+ clones appeared mostly in the CM and EM memory subsets, whereas CD8+ clones were enriched in EMRA. Some responding clones were detected in pre-infection memory, suggesting pre-existing cross-reactive memory T cells joined the SARS-CoV-2 response. From day 15 to 85, contracting clones showed balanced CD4/CD8 phenotypes, whereas a second wave of clones that expanded from day 15 to 37 leaned towards CD4+.

The sequencer listed for this sample is Illumina NovaSeq 6000. Using 5'RACE with constant-segment primers, TCRalpha and TCRbeta cDNA libraries were constructed, with sample barcodes and unique molecular identifiers added in the process. RNA was extracted from every sample with Trizol reagent. The libraries were amplified in two PCR steps, and the second step added a second sample barcode and Illumina TruSeq adapters. Libraries were sequenced on an Illumina NovaSeq with 2 x 150 bp paired-end reads. From the authors' description of their analysis: Demultiplexing of reads and collapsing into UMI-guided consensus sequences were performed with migec v1.2.7. Using mixcr v2.1.11, UMI consensuses were aligned to TRA and TRB V and J templates and then assembled into clonotypes. Expanded or contracted clonotypes were those called significant by both edgeR and NoisET, with noise models trained on biological replicates. For edgeR calls, a false discovery rate-adjusted p below 0.01 and a log2 fold-change threshold of 1 were applied. PCA with hierarchical clustering of max-normalized trajectories of the 1000 most abundant clonotypes was used as exploratory dynamics analysis. Separately sequenced CD4+ and CD8+ repertoires were used to assign a CD4 or CD8 phenotype to each responding clone. The raw public reads went through TCRdb reprocessing: fastp at Q25, MiXCR clone calling, in-frame beta chains kept. Rows with a matching CDR3 protein are joined into one entry that keeps the most common DNA and genes. In this record, the V and J calls reflect TCRdb's handling and not the investigators' own analysis. The sample profile shows a few hundred thousand distinct CDR3 sequences; about 15% of them were found once. The ten largest clones represent roughly a fifth of the sample.

The CDR3 runs 13 amino acids, cysteine and phenylalanine included. Only the CDR3 portion is preserved as DNA: 39 bases, with reading frame beginning at the first base. Based on the germline V gene (reference sequence), the CDR1 and CDR2 sequences are LGHDT and YNNKEL. V is clipped by 1 base and J by 5 bases, and the sequence between their germline boundaries is 6 bases long. The origin of this receptor is a man aged 18 to 29 who had mild COVID-19 (a few samples of this study predate the infection). The sample titles of this study are shuffled in the database, so cell type and time point are left out; the donor was told from shared clones. Sequenced sample: PBMCs or a T cell subset sorted from them (not recorded which). The V and J segments used are TRBV3-1 and TRBJ2-1, with the D gene too uncertain to name. The DNA sequence follows: TGTGCCAGCAGCCAAGGCGCGCACAATGAGCAGTTCTTC. It translates to CASSQGAHNEQFF.